The clone carrying this T cell receptor (beta chain) was counted a few times. The antigen is undetermined. The data were obtained in a study of immune evolution from preneoplasia to lung adenocarcinoma. The CDR3 totals 14 residues. The ends were cut back, 2 bases at V and 2 bases at J, with 10 bases in the middle. The germline CDR1 and CDR2 sequences are KGHSH and LQKENI. Patients had resection in Japan or China between about 2014 and 2018. H&E slides confirmed each diagnosis, reviewed by two pathologists independently. Findings and caveats of the study: Clonality was highest in normal lung, lower in later-stage lesions apparently. Top clone frequencies peaked in normal lung, apparently declining through invasive adenocarcinoma.

Clones were read by immunoSEQ multiplex PCR, and TCRdb kept only the in-frame ones, dropping some. Here the sample spans a few thousand clones, roughly 50% being singletons. The source is a person in their fifties or sixties with lung adenocarcinoma. The sample comprised FFPE normal lung tissue adjacent to the tumor. This sequence joins TRBV18 and TRBJ2-7; perhaps D is TRBD1 or TRBD2 (5 bases each). Here the CDR3 reads CASSPGTSTYEQYF. The CDR3 DNA sequence: TGTGCCAGCTCACCAGGGACCTCTACCTACGAGCAGTACTTC.